The T cell receptor (beta chain) described here comes from a study of T cell repertoires in cytomegalovirus infection. A word on this clonotype: Antigen specificity is unknown.

Points from the study as a whole: HLA-C-restricted CMV-specific TCR beta clonotypes prevailed in the ex vivo response.

This CDR3 has 13 amino acids. The ends were cut back, 5 bases at V and 4 bases at J, with 10 bases in the middle. Looked up from germline, CDR1 is LGHDT and CDR2 is YNNKEL (reference sequence). TCRdb redid the calling of the reads with MiXCR, one entry per CDR3 protein. The sample has a few hundred thousand distinct CDR3 sequences, around 40% seen once. The sequencing used cultured PBMCs, collected from culture after CMV antigen stimulation. The clonotype originates from a human donor in good health (CMV status not recorded). Some clones in this sample may be carry-over from other donors' samples. This rearrangement joins TRBV3-1 to TRBJ2-3; D unclear. The CDR3 reads CASSALISDTQYF. As DNA, the CDR3 is TGTGCCAGCAGCGCCCTAATTTCAGATACGCAGTATTTT.